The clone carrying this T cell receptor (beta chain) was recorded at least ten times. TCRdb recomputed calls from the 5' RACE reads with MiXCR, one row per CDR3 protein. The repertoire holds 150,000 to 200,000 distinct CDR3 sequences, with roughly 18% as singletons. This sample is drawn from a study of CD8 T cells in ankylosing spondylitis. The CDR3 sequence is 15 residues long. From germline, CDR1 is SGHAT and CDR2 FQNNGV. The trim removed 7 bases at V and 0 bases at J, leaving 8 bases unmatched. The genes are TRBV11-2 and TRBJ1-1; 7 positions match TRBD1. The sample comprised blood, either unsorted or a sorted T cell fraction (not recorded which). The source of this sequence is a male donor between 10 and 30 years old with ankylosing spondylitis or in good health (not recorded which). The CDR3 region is CASKAGGVVNTEAFF. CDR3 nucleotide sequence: TGTGCCAGCAAGGCAGGGGGTGTCGTGAACACTGAAGCTTTCTTT.